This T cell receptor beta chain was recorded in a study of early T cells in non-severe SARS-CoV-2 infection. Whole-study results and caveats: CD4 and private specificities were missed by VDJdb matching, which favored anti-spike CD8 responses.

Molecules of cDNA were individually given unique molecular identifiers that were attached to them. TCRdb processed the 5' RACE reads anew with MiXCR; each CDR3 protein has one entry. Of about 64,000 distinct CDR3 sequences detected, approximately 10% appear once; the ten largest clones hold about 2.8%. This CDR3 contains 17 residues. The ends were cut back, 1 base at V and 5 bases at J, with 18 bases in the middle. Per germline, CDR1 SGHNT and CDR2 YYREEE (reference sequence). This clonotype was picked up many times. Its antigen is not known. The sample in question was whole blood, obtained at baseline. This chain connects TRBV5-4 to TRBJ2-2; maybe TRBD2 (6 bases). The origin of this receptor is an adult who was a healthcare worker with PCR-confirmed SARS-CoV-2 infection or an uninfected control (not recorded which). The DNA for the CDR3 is TGTGCCAGCAGCTTGCCAAAGGACGGCCGGGGGACCGGGGAGCTGTTTTTT. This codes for CASSLPKDGRGTGELFF.